This T cell receptor beta chain is drawn from a study of radiotherapy plus CTLA-4 blockade in lung cancer. General study results and limits: There was expansion of tumor-derived TCR clones in blood after radiotherapy plus ipilimumab.

TCRdb keeps only in-frame clones here, not all; method: immunoSEQ multiplex PCR. There are some 110,000 clones in the sample; around 89% occur only once, and approximately 7.2% lies in the top ten. Worth noting for this clone: Its target is unknown.

Trimming cost V 3 bases and J 1 base; bases outside gene matches: 2. The germline V gene has CDR1 SEHNR and CDR2 FQNEAQ (reference sequence). This CDR3 is 14 amino acids long. The sequenced sample was peripheral blood, obtained from a patient treated with radiotherapy plus ipilimumab. This clonotype originated in a human donor with non-small cell lung cancer that progressed on radiotherapy plus ipilimumab. The rearrangement links TRBV7-9 to TRBJ2-5, with 7 positions matching TRBD1. This chain's CDR3 is CASSLTGRQETQYF. The CDR3 DNA is TGTGCCAGCAGCTTGACAGGGCGCCAAGAGACCCAGTACTTC. Variable domain in full (rest from reference TRBV7-9 and TRBJ2-5): DTGVSQNPRHKITKRGQNVTFRCDPISEHNRLYWYRQTLGQGPEFLTYFQNEAQLEKSRLLSDRFSAERPKGSFSTLEIQRTEQGDSAMYLCASSLTGRQETQYFGPGTRLLVL.